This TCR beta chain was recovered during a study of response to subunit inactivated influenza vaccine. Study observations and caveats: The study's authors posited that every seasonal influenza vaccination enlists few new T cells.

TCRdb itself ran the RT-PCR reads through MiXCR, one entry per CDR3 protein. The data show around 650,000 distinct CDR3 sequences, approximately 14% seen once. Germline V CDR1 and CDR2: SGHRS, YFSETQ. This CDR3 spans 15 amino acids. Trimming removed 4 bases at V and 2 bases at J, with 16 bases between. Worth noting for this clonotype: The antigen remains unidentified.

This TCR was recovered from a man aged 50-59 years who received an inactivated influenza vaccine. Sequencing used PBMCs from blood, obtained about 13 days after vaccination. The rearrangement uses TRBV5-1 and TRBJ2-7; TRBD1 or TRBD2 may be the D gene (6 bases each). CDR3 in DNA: TGCGCCAGCAGCACCGCTGGGGGGCCCACCTACGAGCAGTACTTC. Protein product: CASSTAGGPTYEQYF.